The sequence of this T cell receptor (beta chain) was determined in a study of prognosis after radiotherapy for stage I lung cancer. Overall study: Enrollment of stage I non-small cell lung cancer patients ran from April 2018 to early 2019. Notes on the study in general: Patients with and without metastases reportedly differed in TRBV and TRBJ gene usage frequencies.

Germline assignment: CDR1 MDHEN and CDR2 SYDVKM. The CDR3 consists of 15 residues. Concerning this clonotype itself: Antigen: not known. Relative to the germline gene, one junction end is altered; a read error may explain this.

Researchers used two-round multiplex PCR to amplify TCR beta CDR3 starting from genomic DNA. Initially, in first-round PCR, primers specific to each TRBV and TRBJ gene were used. TCRdb analysed the multiplex PCR reads with MiXCR anew, one entry per CDR3 protein. Among about 14,000 distinct CDR3 sequences listed, 25% to 30% were seen once. The chain uses TRBV28 and TRBJ1-5, with D perhaps TRBD1 (6 bases). The sequencing used PBMCs, collected before or after stereotactic body radiation therapy (not recorded which). This receptor was obtained from a donor aged 50 or older with non-small cell lung cancer. The CDR3 protein is CSSSPTTGVNQPQHF. The CDR3, as DNA: TGTTCCAGCAGTCCAACGACAGGTGTAAATCAGCCCCAGCATTTT.